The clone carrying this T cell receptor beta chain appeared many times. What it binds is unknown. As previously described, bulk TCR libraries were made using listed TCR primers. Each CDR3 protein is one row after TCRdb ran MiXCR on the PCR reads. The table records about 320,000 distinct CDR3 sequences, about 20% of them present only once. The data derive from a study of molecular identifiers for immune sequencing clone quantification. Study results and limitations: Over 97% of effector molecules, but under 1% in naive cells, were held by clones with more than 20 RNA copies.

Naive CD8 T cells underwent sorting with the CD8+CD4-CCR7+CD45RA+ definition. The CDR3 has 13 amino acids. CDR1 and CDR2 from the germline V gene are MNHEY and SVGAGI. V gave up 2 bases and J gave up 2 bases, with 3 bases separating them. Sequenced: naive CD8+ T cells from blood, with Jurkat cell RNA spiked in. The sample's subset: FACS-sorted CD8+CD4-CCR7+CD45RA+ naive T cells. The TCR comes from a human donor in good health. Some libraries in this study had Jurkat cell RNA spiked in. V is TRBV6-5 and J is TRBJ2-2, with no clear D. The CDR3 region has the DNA TGTGCCAGCAGTTACCACAACACCGGGGAGCTGTTTTTT. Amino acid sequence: CASSYHNTGELFF.